What follows are 18 T cell receptor beta chains derived from one specimen sequenced in a study of Ad26.COV2.S vaccination and SARS-CoV-2 variants. Treatment meaning: around 19 received Ad26.COV2.S at low or high dose, single or two shots; 5 received placebo; per-sample allocation not given. Collection of samples fell on day 63 after the first vaccine or placebo injection. Profiling relied on immunoSEQ multiplex PCR, and the TCRdb table lists in-frame clones only, not all of them. The sample has more than 250,000 clones; more than 70% are singletons. The sequencing used peripheral blood, collected in a trial of Ad26.COV2.S vaccine versus placebo. The receptors come from a person aged 18 to 65 who received the Ad26.COV2.S COVID-19 vaccine or a placebo.

The V call is TRBV6-5, the J call TRBJ2-5; D is unclear. CDR1 MNHEY and CDR2 SVGAGI come from the germline V gene. The CDR3 has 15 amino acids. Trimming left V 6 bases short and J 4 bases short, with 18 bases between. Here the CDR3 reads CASSPHGVSRETQYF. The CDR3 coding sequence is TGTGCCAGCAGCCCCCATGGGGTAAGCAGAGAGACCCAGTACTTC.

The V and J genes are TRBV6-6 and TRBJ1-1, with 9 bases identical to TRBD1. V dropped 8 bases and J dropped 1; count of bases not matched to a gene: 5. The CDR3 totals 14 residues. Germline V gives CDR1 MNHNY, CDR2 SVGAGI (reference sequence). The CDR3 sequence is CASWGQGGNTEAFF. In DNA, the CDR3 is TGTGCCAGCTGGGGACAGGGAGGGAACACTGAAGCTTTCTTT.

The chain carries TRBV29-1 and TRBJ2-7, with TRBD1 identical over 8 bases. Germline CDR1 and CDR2: SQVTM and ANQGSEA. CDR3 length: 13 amino acids. V was pared by 7 bases and J by 6 bases, with 11 bases of the junction left unmatched. CDR3 protein: CSAKGTGSVEQYF. CDR3 in DNA: TGCAGCGCCAAGGGGACAGGTTCCGTCGAGCAGTACTTC.

The chain recombines TRBV28 with TRBJ1-2, with 11 bases matching TRBD1. The trim removed 7 bases at V and 4 bases at J, leaving 8 bases unmatched. The CDR3 sequence is 15 residues long. Germline loops: CDR1 MDHEN, CDR2 SYDVKM. The chain's CDR3 is CASTSPGTGGYGYTF. CDR3 coding DNA: TGTGCCAGCACCTCGCCTGGGACAGGGGGCTATGGCTACACCTTC.

V usage is TRBV11-2 and J usage is TRBJ2-1, with 8 bases that match TRBD2. The CDR3 spans 16 residues. The V gene's germline CDR1 is SGHAT and CDR2 FQNNGV. The trim removed 0 bases at V and 4 bases at J, leaving 5 bases unmatched. CDR3 sequence (DNA): TGTGCCAGCAGCTTAGATCTGGGACTAGAGTACAATGAGCAGTTCTTC. The encoded protein is CASSLDLGLEYNEQFF.

The chain combines TRBV11-2 with TRBJ1-1; D not certain. The germline gives CDR1 SGHAT, CDR2 FQNNGV. Trimming took 5 bases from V and 4 from J, leaving 14 bases between them. The CDR3 extends over 14 amino acids. CDR3 nucleotides: TGTGCCAGCAGCCCATTGGTGAGGGCCACTGAAGCTTTCTTT. Residues: CASSPLVRATEAFF. Using reference TRBV11-2 and TRBJ1-1 for the parts outside the CDR3, the full variable domain is EAGVAQSPRYKIIEKRQSVAFWCNPISGHATLYWYQQILGQGPKLLIQFQNNGVVDDSQLPKDRFSAERLKGVDSTLKIQPAKLEDSAVYLCASSPLVRATEAFFGQGTRLTVV.

V is TRBV3-1 (or the pseudogene TRBV3-2) and J is TRBJ2-5; D unclear. CDR1 is LGHDT and CDR2 is YNNKEL in the germline V gene (reference sequence). CDR3 size: 14 residues. V lost 0 bases, J lost 5 bases, and 10 bases lay in between. CDR3 nucleotide sequence: TGTGCCAGCAGCCAAGATATCAAAACGGAGACCCAGTACTTC. Amino acid sequence: CASSQDIKTETQYF.

This chain joins TRBV19 and TRBJ1-3; D remains ambiguous. Germline values: CDR1 LNHDA, CDR2 SQIVND (reference sequence). With 0 bases removed from V and 0 bases from J, the gap between germline ends came to 6 bases. This CDR3 region has 15 residues. CDR3 sequence reads: CASSIDVNSGNTIYF. CDR3 sequence (DNA): TGTGCCAGTAGTATAGACGTAAACTCTGGAAACACCATATATTTT.

The CDR3 DNA sequence: TGTGCCAGCAGTTACTCGTCGAGCGGCTACAATGAGCAGTTCTTC. As protein: CASSYSSSGYNEQFF. This sequence joins TRBV6-5 and TRBJ2-1, with D maybe TRBD2 (5 bases). Trimming removed 0 bases from V and 3 bases from J, with 9 bases in between. Germline V CDR1 and CDR2: MNHEY, SVGAGI. The CDR3 contains 15 residues.

This chain links TRBV2 with TRBJ2-3; D is undetermined. There are 13 residues in the CDR3. The V gene lost 7 bases and the J gene lost 0 bases, with 8 bases spanning the gap. CDR1 and CDR2 from the germline V gene are SNHLY and FYNNEI. The CDR3 nucleotides read TGTGCCAGCACAGTAACTAGCACAGATACGCAGTATTTT. This sequence encodes CASTVTSTDTQYF.

The gene calls are TRBV29-1 and TRBJ1-5; no clear D gene. The germline V gene has CDR1 SQVTM and CDR2 ANQGSEA. The V end lost 3 bases, the J end lost 2 bases, and 8 bases lay between the germline ends. CDR3 length: 13 amino acids. CDR3 sequence: CSVDPGGNQPQHF. The CDR3, as DNA: TGCAGCGTTGACCCTGGGGGCAATCAGCCCCAGCATTTT.

In regard to this clone: An end of the junction differs from the germline gene, which may be a read error. This sample includes further DNA sequences coding for the same CDR3. The J gene is TRBJ2-7, the V gene TRBV28, with 14 bases that match TRBD2. Per germline, CDR1 MDHEN and CDR2 SYDVKM. The CDR3 is 15 residues long. In nucleotides, the CDR3 is TGTGCCAGCAGTCTGACTAGCGGGGGGGCCTATGAGCAGTACTTC. Protein sequence: CASSLTSGGAYEQYF.

The chain combines TRBV11-2 with TRBJ1-1; D is uncertain. This CDR3 region has 11 residues. Germline assignment: CDR1 SGHAT and CDR2 FQNNGV. Deletions cut 0 bases from V and 5 bases from J, with 1 base between. CDR3 loop: CASSLETEAFF. CDR3 DNA: TGTGCCAGCAGCTTAGAGACTGAAGCTTTCTTT. The full variable domain, with the rest looked up from reference TRBV11-2 and TRBJ1-1, is EAGVAQSPRYKIIEKRQSVAFWCNPISGHATLYWYQQILGQGPKLLIQFQNNGVVDDSQLPKDRFSAERLKGVDSTLKIQPAKLEDSAVYLCASSLETEAFFGQGTRLTVV.

This clone has just one count. The same CDR3 can be traced to other DNA sequences in this sample. CDR3 sequence: CAISGGQINYGYTF. CDR3 in DNA: TGTGCCATCAGTGGCGGCCAGATTAACTATGGCTACACCTTC. The rearrangement joins TRBV10-3 to TRBJ1-2; no clear D gene. V was trimmed by 4 bases and J by 1 base, leaving 10 bases between them. The germline V gene has CDR1 ENHRY and CDR2 SYGVKD. CDR3 length equals 14 residues.

V is TRBV7-9 and J is TRBJ1-1; D may be TRBD1 (6 bases). The CDR3 sequence is 13 residues long. The V end lost 11 bases, the J end lost 0 bases, and 13 bases lay between the germline ends. Germline CDR1 SEHNR, CDR2 FQNEAQ (reference sequence). The CDR3 sequence is CAGTGYMNTEAFF. CDR3 nucleotide sequence: TGTGCCGGAACAGGGTACATGAACACTGAAGCTTTCTTT.

This rearrangement joins TRBV7-2 to TRBJ1-1; D gene unclear. Germline values: CDR1 SGHTA, CDR2 FQGNSA. The CDR3 spans 13 residues. Trimming stripped 2 bases from V and 1 base from J, with 5 bases between. CDR3 DNA: TGTGCCAGCAGCTTAAGGAAGAACACTGAAGCTTTCTTT. Protein product: CASSLRKNTEAFF.

This clone was picked up one time. The rearrangement uses TRBV7-3 and TRBJ2-1; no clear D. Germline CDR1 and CDR2: SGHTA and FQGTGA. Trimming removed 0 bases from V and 9 bases from J, with 12 bases in between. The CDR3 sequence is 14 residues long. DNA of the CDR3: TGTGCCAGCAGCTTAACCGGGCCCACCGGTGAGCAGTTCTTC. Residues: CASSLTGPTGEQFF.

This rearrangement joins TRBV10-2 to TRBJ1-1, with unresolved D. There are 14 residues in the CDR3. Germline lookup yields CDR1 WSHSY and CDR2 SAAADI. Trimming shortened V by 3 bases and J by 5 bases, and 13 bases separated the two germline ends. The CDR3 sequence is CASSDLLGRTEAFF. CDR3 nucleotide sequence: TGCGCCAGCAGTGATTTATTAGGGCGGACTGAAGCTTTCTTT.